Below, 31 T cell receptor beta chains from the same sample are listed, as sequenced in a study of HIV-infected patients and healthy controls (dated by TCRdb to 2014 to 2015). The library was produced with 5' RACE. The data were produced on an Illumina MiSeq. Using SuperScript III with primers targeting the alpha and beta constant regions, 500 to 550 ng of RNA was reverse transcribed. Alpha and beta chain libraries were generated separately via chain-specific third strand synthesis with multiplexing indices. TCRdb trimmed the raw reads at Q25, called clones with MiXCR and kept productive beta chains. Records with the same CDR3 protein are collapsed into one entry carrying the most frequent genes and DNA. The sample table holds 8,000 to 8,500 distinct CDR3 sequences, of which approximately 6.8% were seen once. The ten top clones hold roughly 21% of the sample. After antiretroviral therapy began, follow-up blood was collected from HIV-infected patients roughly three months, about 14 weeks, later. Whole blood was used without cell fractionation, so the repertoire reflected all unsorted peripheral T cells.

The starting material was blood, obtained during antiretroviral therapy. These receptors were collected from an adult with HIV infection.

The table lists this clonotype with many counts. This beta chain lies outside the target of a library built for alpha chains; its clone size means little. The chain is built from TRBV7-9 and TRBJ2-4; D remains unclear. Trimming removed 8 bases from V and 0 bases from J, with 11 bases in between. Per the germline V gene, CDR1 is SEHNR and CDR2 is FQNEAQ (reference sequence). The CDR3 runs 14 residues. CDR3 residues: CASSLEPAKNIQYF. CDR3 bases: TGTGCCAGCTCATTGGAACCAGCCAAAAACATTCAGTACTTC.

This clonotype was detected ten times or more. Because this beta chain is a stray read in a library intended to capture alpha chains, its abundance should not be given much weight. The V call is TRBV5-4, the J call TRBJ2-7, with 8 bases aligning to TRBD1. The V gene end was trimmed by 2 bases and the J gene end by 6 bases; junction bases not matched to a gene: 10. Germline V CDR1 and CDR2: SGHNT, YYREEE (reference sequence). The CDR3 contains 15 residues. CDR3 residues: CASSFAQGERSEQYF. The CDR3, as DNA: TGTGCCAGCAGCTTCGCACAGGGGGAAAGAAGCGAGCAGTACTTC.

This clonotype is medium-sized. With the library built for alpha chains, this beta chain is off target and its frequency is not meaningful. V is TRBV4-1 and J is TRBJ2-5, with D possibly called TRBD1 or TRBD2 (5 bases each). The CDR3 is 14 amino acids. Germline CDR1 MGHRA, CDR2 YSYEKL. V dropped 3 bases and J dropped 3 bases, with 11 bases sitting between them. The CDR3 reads CASSHPGPEETQYF. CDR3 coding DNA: TGCGCCAGCAGCCACCCGGGACCCGAAGAGACCCAGTACTTC.

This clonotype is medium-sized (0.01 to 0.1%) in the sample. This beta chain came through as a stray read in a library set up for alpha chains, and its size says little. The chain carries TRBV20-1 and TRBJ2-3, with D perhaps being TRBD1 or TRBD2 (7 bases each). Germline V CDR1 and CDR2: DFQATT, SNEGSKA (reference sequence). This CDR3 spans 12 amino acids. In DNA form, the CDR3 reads TGCACCCCAGGGGGGAGGGCAGATACGCAGTATTTT. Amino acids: CTPGGRADTQYF.

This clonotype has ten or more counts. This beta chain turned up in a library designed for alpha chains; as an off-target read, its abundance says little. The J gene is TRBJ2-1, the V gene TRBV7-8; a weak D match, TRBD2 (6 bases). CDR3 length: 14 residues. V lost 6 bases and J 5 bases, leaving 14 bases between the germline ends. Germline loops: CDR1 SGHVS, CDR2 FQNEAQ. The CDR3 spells CASSFGGNDNEQFF. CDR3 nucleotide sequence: TGTGCCAGCAGTTTTGGGGGGAACGACAATGAGCAGTTCTTC.

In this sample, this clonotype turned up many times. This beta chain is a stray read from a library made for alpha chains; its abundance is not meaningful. The CDR3 protein is CASSLLPGTVRYEQYF. CDR3 nucleotides: TGCGCCAGCAGCCTTCTTCCCGGGACGGTCCGCTACGAGCAGTACTTC. The chain combines TRBV4-1 with TRBJ2-7; D tentatively fits TRBD1 or TRBD2 (5 bases each). Per the germline V gene, CDR1 is MGHRA and CDR2 is YSYEKL. V lost 4 bases and J lost 3, with 19 bases in between. The CDR3 extends over 16 amino acids.

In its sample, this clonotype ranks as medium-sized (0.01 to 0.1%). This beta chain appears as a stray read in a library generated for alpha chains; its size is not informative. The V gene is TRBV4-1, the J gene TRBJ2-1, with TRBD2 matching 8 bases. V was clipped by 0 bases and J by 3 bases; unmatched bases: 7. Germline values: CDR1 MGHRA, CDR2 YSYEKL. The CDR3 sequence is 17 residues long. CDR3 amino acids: CASSQDGAGAYYNEQFF. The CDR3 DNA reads TGCGCCAGCAGCCAAGATGGAGCGGGGGCCTACTACAATGAGCAGTTCTTC.

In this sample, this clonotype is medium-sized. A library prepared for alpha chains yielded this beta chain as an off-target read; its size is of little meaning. The CDR3 region has the DNA TGTGCCAGCAGCTTAGTGGAGGGTAGCGAGCAGTTCTTC. It is translated as CASSLVEGSEQFF. The chain employs TRBV7-9 and TRBJ2-1; perhaps TRBD2 as D (6 bases). CDR3 size: 13 residues. Germline loops: CDR1 SEHNR, CDR2 FQNEAQ (reference sequence). Trimming cost V 1 base and J 10 bases, with 11 bases left between them.

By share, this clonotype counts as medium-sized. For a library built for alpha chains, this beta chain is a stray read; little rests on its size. CDR3 nucleotide sequence: TGTGCCAGCAGTGAGGCACAGGGAAGAGCCTACGAGCAGTACTTC. Translated, it gives CASSEAQGRAYEQYF. The chain employs TRBV6-1 and TRBJ2-7, with a possible D match to TRBD1 (6 bases). Germline V gene sequence: CDR1 MNHNS, CDR2 SASEGT. Trimming shortened V by 3 bases and J by 2 bases, and 14 bases separated the two germline ends. The CDR3 spans 15 residues.

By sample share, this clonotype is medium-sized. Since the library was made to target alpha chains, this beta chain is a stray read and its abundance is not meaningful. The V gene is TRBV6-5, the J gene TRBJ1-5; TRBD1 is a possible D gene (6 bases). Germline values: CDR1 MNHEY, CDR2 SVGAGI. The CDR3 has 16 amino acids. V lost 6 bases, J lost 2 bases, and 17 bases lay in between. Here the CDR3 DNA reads TGTGCCAGCAGCCTACAGGGACCGACCGGCAATCAGCCCCAGCATTTT. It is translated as CASSLQGPTGNQPQHF.

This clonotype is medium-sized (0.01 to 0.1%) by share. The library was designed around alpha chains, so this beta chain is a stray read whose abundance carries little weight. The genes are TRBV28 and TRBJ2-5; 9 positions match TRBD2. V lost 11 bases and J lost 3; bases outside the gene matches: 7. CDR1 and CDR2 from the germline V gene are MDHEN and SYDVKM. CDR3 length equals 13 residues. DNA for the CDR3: TGTGCCTTGGGGGCTAGCGGGGAAGAGACCCAGTACTTC. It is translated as CALGASGEETQYF.

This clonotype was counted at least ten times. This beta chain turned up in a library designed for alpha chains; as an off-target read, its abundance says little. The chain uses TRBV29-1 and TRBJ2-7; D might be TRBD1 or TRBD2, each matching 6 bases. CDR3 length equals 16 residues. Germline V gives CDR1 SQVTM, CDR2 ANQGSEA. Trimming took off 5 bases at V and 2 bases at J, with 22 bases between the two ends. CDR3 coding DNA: TGCAGCGTTCGGGATAGGAAGAAAGGGGGGACCTACGAGCAGTACTTC. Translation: CSVRDRKKGGTYEQYF.

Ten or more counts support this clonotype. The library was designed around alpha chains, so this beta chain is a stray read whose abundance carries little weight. As DNA, the CDR3 is TGTGCCAGCAGGTCTTCGACAGGAAGCGCAAAGAGCTCCTACAATGAGCAGTTCTTC. Its protein product is CASRSSTGSAKSSYNEQFF. V usage is TRBV28 and J usage is TRBJ2-1; D is possibly TRBD1 (6 bases). This CDR3 region has 19 residues. Trimming removed 6 bases from V and 0 bases from J, with 24 bases in between. The germline gives CDR1 MDHEN, CDR2 SYDVKM.

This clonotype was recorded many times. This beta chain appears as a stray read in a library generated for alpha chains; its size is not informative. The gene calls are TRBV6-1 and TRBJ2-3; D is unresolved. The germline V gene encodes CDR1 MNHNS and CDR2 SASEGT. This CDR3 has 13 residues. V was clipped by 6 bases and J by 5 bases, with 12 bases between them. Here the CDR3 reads CASRGPTLDTQYF. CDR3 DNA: TGTGCCAGCAGAGGACCTACTTTAGATACGCAGTATTTT.

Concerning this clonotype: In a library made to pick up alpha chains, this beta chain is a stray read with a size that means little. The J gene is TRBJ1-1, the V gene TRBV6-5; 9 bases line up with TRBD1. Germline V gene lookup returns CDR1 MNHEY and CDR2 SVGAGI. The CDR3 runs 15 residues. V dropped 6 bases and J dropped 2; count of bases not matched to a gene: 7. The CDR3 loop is CASRLRTGDNTEAFF. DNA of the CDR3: TGTGCCAGCAGATTGCGGACAGGGGATAACACTGAAGCTTTCTTT.

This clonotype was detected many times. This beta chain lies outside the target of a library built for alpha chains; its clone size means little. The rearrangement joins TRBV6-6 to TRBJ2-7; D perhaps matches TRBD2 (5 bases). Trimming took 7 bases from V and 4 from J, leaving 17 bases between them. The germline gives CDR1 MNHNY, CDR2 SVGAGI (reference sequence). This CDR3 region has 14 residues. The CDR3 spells CASTRAGEGYEQYF. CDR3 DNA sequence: TGTGCCAGCACACGGGCGGGCGAGGGATACGAGCAGTACTTC.

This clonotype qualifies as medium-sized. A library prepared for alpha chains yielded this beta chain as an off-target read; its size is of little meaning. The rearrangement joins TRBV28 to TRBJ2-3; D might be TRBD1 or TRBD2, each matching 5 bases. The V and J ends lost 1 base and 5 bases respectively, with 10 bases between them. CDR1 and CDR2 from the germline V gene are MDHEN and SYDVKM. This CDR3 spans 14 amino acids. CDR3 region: CASSLSSGLDTQYF. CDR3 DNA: TGTGCCAGCAGTTTATCATCGGGGCTAGATACGCAGTATTTT.

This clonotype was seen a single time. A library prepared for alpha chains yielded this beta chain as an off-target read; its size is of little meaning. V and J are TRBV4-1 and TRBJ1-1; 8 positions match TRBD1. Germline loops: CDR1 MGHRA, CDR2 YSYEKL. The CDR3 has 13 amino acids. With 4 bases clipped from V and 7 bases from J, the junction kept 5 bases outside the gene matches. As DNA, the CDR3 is TGCGCCAGCAGCCCGGAGACAGGGGATGAAGCTTTCTTT. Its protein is CASSPETGDEAFF.

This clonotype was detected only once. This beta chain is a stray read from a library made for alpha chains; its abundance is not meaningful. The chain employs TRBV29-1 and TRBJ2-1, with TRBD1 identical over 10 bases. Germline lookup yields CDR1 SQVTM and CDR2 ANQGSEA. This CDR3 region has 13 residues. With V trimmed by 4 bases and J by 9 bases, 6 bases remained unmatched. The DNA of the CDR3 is TGCAGCGTTGGGGGACAGGGGTTAGGTGAGCAGTTCTTC. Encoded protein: CSVGGQGLGEQFF.

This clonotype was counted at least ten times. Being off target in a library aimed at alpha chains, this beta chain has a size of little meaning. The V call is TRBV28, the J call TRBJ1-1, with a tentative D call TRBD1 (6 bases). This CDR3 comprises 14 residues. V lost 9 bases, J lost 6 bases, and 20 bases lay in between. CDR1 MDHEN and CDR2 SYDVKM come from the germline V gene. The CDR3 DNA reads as TGTGCCAGTGATTTGGGGGGCGCGACCCCTGAAGCTTTCTTT. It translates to CASDLGGATPEAFF.

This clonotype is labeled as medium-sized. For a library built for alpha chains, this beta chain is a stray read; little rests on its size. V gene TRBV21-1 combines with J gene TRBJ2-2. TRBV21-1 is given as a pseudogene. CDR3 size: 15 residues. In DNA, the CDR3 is TGTGCCAGCAGCAAAGGGGATATAGAAACCGGGGAGCTGTTTTTT. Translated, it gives CASSKGDIETGELFF.

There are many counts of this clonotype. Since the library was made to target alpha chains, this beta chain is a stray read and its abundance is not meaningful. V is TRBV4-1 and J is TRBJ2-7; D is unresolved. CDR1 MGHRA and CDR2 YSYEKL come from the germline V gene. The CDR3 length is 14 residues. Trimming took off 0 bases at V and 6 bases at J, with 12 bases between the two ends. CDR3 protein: CASSQEWVGSEQYF. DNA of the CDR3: TGCGCCAGCAGCCAAGAATGGGTCGGAAGCGAGCAGTACTTC.

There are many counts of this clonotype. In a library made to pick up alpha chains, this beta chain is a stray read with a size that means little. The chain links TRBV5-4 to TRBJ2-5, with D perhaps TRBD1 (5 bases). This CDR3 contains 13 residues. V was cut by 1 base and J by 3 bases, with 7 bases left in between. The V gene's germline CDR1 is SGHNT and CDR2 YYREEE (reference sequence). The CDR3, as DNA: TGTGCCAGCAGCTTGTCCAGGGAAGAGACCCAGTACTTC. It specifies CASSLSREETQYF.

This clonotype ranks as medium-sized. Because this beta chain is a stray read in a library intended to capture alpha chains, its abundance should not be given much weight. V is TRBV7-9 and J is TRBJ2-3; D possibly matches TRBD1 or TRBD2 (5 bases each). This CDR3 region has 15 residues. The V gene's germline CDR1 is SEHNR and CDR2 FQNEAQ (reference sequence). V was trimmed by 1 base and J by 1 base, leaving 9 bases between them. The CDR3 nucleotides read TGTGCCAGCAGCTTAGGAGGGGACCGCACAGATACGCAGTATTTT. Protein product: CASSLGGDRTDTQYF.

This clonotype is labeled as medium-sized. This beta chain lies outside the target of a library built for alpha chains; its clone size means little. In DNA form, the CDR3 reads TGTGCCAGCACGTTCGGCCAGGCCTCCTACGAGCAGTACTTC. The encoded protein is CASTFGQASYEQYF. The chain joins TRBV6-5 to TRBJ2-7, with D hard to call. Trimming removed 7 bases from V and 0 bases from J, with 13 bases in between. This CDR3 has 14 residues. CDR1 and CDR2 (germline): MNHEY, SVGAGI.

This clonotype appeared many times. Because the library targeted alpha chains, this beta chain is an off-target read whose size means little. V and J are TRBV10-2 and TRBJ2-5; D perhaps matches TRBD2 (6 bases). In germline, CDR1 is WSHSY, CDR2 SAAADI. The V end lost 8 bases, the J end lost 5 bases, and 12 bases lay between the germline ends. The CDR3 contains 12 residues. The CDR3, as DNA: TGCGCCAGCCGGCGCGGGATCGAGACCCAGTACTTC. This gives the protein CASRRGIETQYF.

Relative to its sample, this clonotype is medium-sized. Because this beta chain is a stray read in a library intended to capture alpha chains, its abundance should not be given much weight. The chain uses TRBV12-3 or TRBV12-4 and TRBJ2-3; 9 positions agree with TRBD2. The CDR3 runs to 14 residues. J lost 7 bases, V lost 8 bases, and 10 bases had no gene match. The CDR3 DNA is TGTGCCAGCTGTACGCGGGAGGGCCGGAATACGCAGTATTTT. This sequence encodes CASCTREGRNTQYF.

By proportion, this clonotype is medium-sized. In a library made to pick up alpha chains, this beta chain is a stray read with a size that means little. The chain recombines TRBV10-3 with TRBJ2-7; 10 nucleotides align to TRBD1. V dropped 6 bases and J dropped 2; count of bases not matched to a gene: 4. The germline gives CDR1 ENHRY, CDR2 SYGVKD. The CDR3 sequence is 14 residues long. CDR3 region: CAIRGTGEPYEQYF. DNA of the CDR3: TGTGCCATCAGGGGGACAGGGGAGCCCTACGAGCAGTACTTC.

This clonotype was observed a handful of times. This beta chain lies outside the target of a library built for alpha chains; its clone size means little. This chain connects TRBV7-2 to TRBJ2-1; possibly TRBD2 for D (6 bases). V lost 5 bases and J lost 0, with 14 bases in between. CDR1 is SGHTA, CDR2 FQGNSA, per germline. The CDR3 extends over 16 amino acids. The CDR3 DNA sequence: TGTGCCAGCAGCCCTAGCGTTGAGAGCTCCTACAATGAGCAGTTCTTC. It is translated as CASSPSVESSYNEQFF.

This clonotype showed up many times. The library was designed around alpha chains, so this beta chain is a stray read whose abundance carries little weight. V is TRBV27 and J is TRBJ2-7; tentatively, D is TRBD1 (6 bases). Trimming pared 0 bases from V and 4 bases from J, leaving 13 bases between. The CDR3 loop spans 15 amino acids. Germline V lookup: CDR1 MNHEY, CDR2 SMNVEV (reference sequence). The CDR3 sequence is CASSLSGQGMYEQYF. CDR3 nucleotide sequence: TGTGCCAGCAGTTTATCGGGGCAGGGGATGTACGAGCAGTACTTC.

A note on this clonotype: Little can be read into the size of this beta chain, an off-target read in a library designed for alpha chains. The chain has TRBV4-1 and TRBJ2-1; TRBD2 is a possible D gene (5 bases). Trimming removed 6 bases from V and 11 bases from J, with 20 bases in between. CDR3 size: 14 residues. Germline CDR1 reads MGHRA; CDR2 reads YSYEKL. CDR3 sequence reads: CASSRAGDTNKQFF. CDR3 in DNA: TGCGCCAGCAGTCGCGCCGGGGATACGAATAAGCAGTTCTTC.